This TCR beta chain was profiled in a study of blood T cell repertoires in COVID-19. V dropped 0 bases and J dropped 5 bases, with 17 bases sitting between them. This CDR3 contains 16 residues. Per the germline V gene, CDR1 is SGHRS and CDR2 is YFSETQ. Only in-frame clones appear in the TCRdb table, and some are missing; sequencing was by immunoSEQ multiplex PCR. This sample has some 220,000 clones; around 85% occur once, and the top ten carry about 1.3%. Participant-given clinical history determined each cohort assignment. This clonotype was sampled from a woman between 35 and 50 years old with acute COVID-19. The V call is TRBV5-1, the J call TRBJ2-5; possibly TRBD2 for D (6 bases). The sequenced material came from PBMCs or T cells enriched from blood (not recorded which). As DNA, the CDR3 is TGCGCCAGCAGCTTGGCCGACGGGAGTATGTCGGAGACCCAGTACTTC. Translation: CASSLADGSMSETQYF.